This TCR beta chain was sequenced during a study of cytomegalovirus exposure and HLA in healthy donors. Use of 60 Vbeta and 13 Jbeta primers characterized the PCR. Generated by immunoSEQ multiplex PCR, the TCRdb table keeps only in-frame clones and is missing some. Of 150,000 to 200,000 clones listed, around 80% are singletons. The CDR3 is made up of 11 amino acids. Germline-derived CDR1 and CDR2 are DFQATT and SNEGSKA (reference sequence). V was cut by 6 bases and J by 6 bases, with 10 bases left in between. The chain employs TRBV20-1 and TRBJ2-3, with TRBD2 as a possible D gene (6 bases). Material: PBMCs. The source is a woman aged 40 to 55 in good health and CMV-seronegative. The CDR3: CSAGRGDTQYF. CDR3 nucleotide sequence: TGCAGTGCCGGGAGAGGGGATACGCAGTATTTT.